This is a list of T cell receptor beta chains from one sample in a study of blood T cell repertoires in COVID-19. Repertoires were generated with immunoSEQ multiplex PCR, while TCRdb's copy carries only in-frame clones and drops some. The table records roughly 200,000 clones, about 86% of them present only once. The sample taken for sequencing was PBMCs or T cells enriched from blood (not recorded which). The receptors come from a woman in her twenties or thirties who had been exposed to COVID-19. CDR3s include the opening cysteine and the closing phenylalanine or tryptophan. Fields, in order: CDR3 DNA, CDR3 protein, clone size, D gene, V gene, J gene. D genes are given only for firm matches. Only part of the rows carry a size: once, few, many, or a class if the clone is expanded.

TGTGCCATCTCGGACCTACGGGACAGTCAGCCCCAGCATTTT	CAISDLRDSQPQHF	-	TRBD1	TRBV15	TRBJ1-5
TGTGCCAGCAGCCAAACGCCGGACAGGGGGTATGGCTACACCTTC	CASSQTPDRGYGYTF	few	TRBD1	TRBV9	TRBJ1-2
TGTGCCAGTAGTAGGACTAGCGGGGGGATAGATACGCAGTATTTT	CASSRTSGGIDTQYF	-	TRBD2	TRBV19	TRBJ2-3
TGTGCCAGCAGTGAATCGGGGGTGGGGGAGCTGTTTTTT	CASSESGVGELFF	-	-	TRBV2	TRBJ2-2
TGTGCCAGCTCACCGGGGGGACAGAGCAATCAGCCCCAGCATTTT	CASSPGGQSNQPQHF	-	TRBD1	TRBV18	TRBJ1-5
TGTGCCAGCAGCTTGGACAGATATAATTCACCCCTCCACTTT	CASSLDRYNSPLHF	-	-	TRBV5-4	TRBJ1-6
TGTGCCAGCAGCCCAAGGGGCGGGGGCGCTGGAGGGGAGCAGTACTTC	CASSPRGGGAGGEQYF	-	-	TRBV5-4	TRBJ2-7
TGCGCCAGCAGCTTGGGATGGACAGGGTGGACTGAAGCTTTCTTT	CASSLGWTGWTEAFF	-	TRBD1	TRBV5-1	TRBJ1-1
TGCGCCAGCAGCTCAGGACAGGGGGATATTTTCGAGCAGTACTTC	CASSSGQGDIFEQYF	once	TRBD1	TRBV5-1	TRBJ2-7
TGTGCCTGGAGTGTAAGGCTAGCGGGTGTCTCCTACGAGCAGTACTTC	CAWSVRLAGVSYEQYF	-	TRBD2	TRBV30	TRBJ2-7
TGTGCCAGCAGTGAGGACAGGGGGTCCTACGAGCAGTACTTC	CASSEDRGSYEQYF	-	TRBD1	TRBV2	TRBJ2-7
TGCGCCAGCAGCTTGGGCTCAACCGGGAACCCATATGGCTACACCTTC	CASSLGSTGNPYGYTF	-	-	TRBV5-1	TRBJ1-2
TGTGCCATCAGGGAGACAGTTATGAACACTGAAGCTTTCTTT	CAIRETVMNTEAFF	few	-	TRBV10-3	TRBJ1-1
TGTGCCAGTAAGGACAGGGTGCCCACTGAAGCTTTCTTT	CASKDRVPTEAFF	-	TRBD1	TRBV19	TRBJ1-1
TGTGCCAGCATCAGAGAGGGTTCCTACGAGCAGTACTTC	CASIREGSYEQYF	-	-	TRBV6-5	TRBJ2-7
TGTGCCGTGGGAGGACTGGGGCACATGGGCACTGAAGCTTTCTTT	CAVGGLGHMGTEAFF	once	-	TRBV30	TRBJ1-1
TGCGCCAGCAGCTCCAGGGGCGGGGGTAAGGGCACTGAAGCTTTCTTT	CASSSRGGGKGTEAFF	few	-	TRBV5-1	TRBJ1-1
TGTGCCAGCAGCTCTCGGACAGGGGGGGACAATGAGCAGTTCTTC	CASSSRTGGDNEQFF	-	TRBD1	TRBV3-1/TRBV3-2	TRBJ2-1
TGTGCCAGTTCGCAGGCCAAAGCCCTCTATGGCTACACCTTC	CASSQAKALYGYTF	-	-	TRBV19	TRBJ1-2
TGTGCCAGCAGCCAAGATCTTACGCAGGGAGGCTATGGCTACACCTTC	CASSQDLTQGGYGYTF	-	-	TRBV4-2	TRBJ1-2